This T cell receptor beta chain emerged from a study of T cell responses to AZD1222 COVID-19 vaccine. Sequenced by immunoSEQ multiplex PCR; TCRdb stores in-frame clones only, minus some. The sample carries around 70,000 clones, 65% to 80% recorded once. The CDR3 loop spans 14 amino acids. V was cut by 2 bases and J by 5 bases, with 9 bases left in between. Germline assignment: CDR1 ENHRY and CDR2 SYGVKD. This clone was recorded only once. The TCR sequence derives from an adult in good health. V usage is TRBV10-3 and J usage is TRBJ1-4; no definite D call. The source material was peripheral blood, sampled on day 0 of AZD1222 vaccination. The CDR3 DNA reads TGTGCCATCAGTGAGACCAACAGAAATGAAAAACTGTTTTTT. Amino acids: CAISETNRNEKLFF.